This is a list of T cell receptor beta chains from one sample in a study of shared clonotypes between healthy human individuals. Assay: immunoSEQ multiplex PCR; the TCRdb copy retains only in-frame clones and omits some. The sample yields about 1 million clones, 65% to 80% seen once. Sample: memory CD4+ T cells sorted from blood. The receptors shown here come from a man between 18 and 29 years old in good health. Each CDR3 is given with its conserved first and last residue. Each record gives: J gene, CDR3 length, V gene, CDR3 protein.

TRBJ2-7 | 14 | TRBV5-4 | CASSLEGPLYEQYF
TRBJ1-2 | 13 | TRBV27 | CASSASGAFGYTF
TRBJ2-5 | 15 | TRBV14 | CASSTHGGARETQYF
TRBJ1-4 | 15 | TRBV5-6 | CASSLVLAGNEKLFF
TRBJ2-5 | 13 | TRBV5-1 | CASSLQGRETQYF
TRBJ1-6 | 14 | TRBV28 | CASSFRKGLSPLHF
TRBJ2-1 | 23 | TRBV21-1 | CASSSPGSGGPGIPDPIYNEQFF
TRBJ1-4 | 15 | TRBV5-1 | CASSSGAATNEKLFF
TRBJ1-2 | 13 | TRBV9 | CASGRGVGYGYTF
TRBJ1-6 | 13 | TRBV9 | CASSVSRDSPLHF
TRBJ2-2 | 14 | TRBV19 | CATRWDRGTGELFF
TRBJ2-5 | 14 | TRBV7-8 | CASSFVGRLETQYF
TRBJ2-7 | 14 | TRBV11-2 | CASSSPGQSYEQYF
TRBJ1-1 | 16 | TRBV5-4 | CASSLGMLAGGTEAFF
TRBJ2-3 | 12 | TRBV7-8 | CASSPRGDTQYF
TRBJ1-2 | 14 | TRBV6-5 | CASRTGTASYGYTF
TRBJ2-3 | 14 | TRBV5-8 | CASSPLQGTDTQYF
TRBJ2-7 | 12 | TRBV10-3 | CAISGGDYEQYF
TRBJ2-1 | 17 | TRBV19 | CASTNYPRGLAGNEQFF
TRBJ2-3 | 16 | TRBV18 | CASSPTLTVFTDTQYF
TRBJ2-7 | 13 | TRBV5-4 | CASSLDRGHEQYF
TRBJ2-4 | 11 | TRBV6-1 | CASSEGSIQYF
TRBJ1-3 | 14 | TRBV19 | CASSPAASGNTIYF
TRBJ2-2 | 15 | TRBV19 | CASSTSGANTGELFF
TRBJ2-6 | 18 | TRBV4-3 | CASSQISGRASGANVLTF
TRBJ1-6 | 14 | TRBV30 | CAWSVIQAGSPLHF
TRBJ2-7 | 15 | TRBV9 | CASSVGGRGLDEQYF
TRBJ1-5 | 15 | TRBV28 | CASSLGGQTNQPQHF
TRBJ1-2 | 15 | TRBV5-1 | CASSSEGTNRHGYTF
TRBJ1-5 | 15 | TRBV5-4 | CASSPDPAGNQPQHF
TRBJ2-2 | 16 | TRBV10-1 | CATSDSNHGNTGELFF
TRBJ1-3 | 14 | TRBV28 | CASSLRTLRNTIYF
TRBJ1-2 | 13 | TRBV5-1 | CASSFQLSDGYTF
TRBJ1-1 | 14 | TRBV28 | CASSLVQGTPEAFF
TRBJ2-2 | 13 | TRBV6-4 | CASSTKGTGELFF
TRBJ2-3 | 17 | TRBV5-4 | CASSFRRTGGGADTQYF
TRBJ2-2 | 13 | TRBV10-1 | CASRSSGTGELFF
TRBJ2-5 | 14 | TRBV5-1 | CASTLDRPGETQYF
TRBJ2-2 | 16 | TRBV11-2 | CASSGLDRGFAGELFF
TRBJ1-2 | 14 | TRBV5-6 | CASSAGTGDRGYTF
TRBJ2-3 | 16 | TRBV11-2 | CATTQGRGADRDTQYF
TRBJ1-2 | 15 | TRBV15 | CATSRDLGGLNGYTF